Sequencing of this T cell receptor (beta chain) was carried out in a study of beta chain features in type 1 diabetes (dated by TCRdb to 2016 to 2018). For the wider study: No differences in mean age, gender distribution, total cell number or subset yield were found between patients and healthy donors. A total of roughly 100 million sorted cells were examined across all samples, and RNA yield correlated strongly with the number of cells per subset. The study compared the TCRB repertoires of sorted circulating CD4+ T cell subsets in recently diagnosed type 1 diabetes patients with those in matched healthy donors. Regulatory and stem cell-like memory subsets were isolated from only 8 patients and roughly 8 healthy donors, whereas naive and central memory subsets came from all 30 or so donors. Study-level results and caveats: Only small numbers of individuals were included in the HLA sub-analyses, which left unresolved whether HLA type had any influence on TCRB rearrangement. Because cDNA was sequenced instead of genomic DNA, highly expressing activated cells could be over-represented, though the groups showed no difference in activation or CD3 levels. Type 1 diabetes patients showed a moderate but significant shortening of TCRB CDR3 length in all four CD4+ subsets. At VDJ recombination sites, patients with type 1 diabetes made fewer insertions and deleted more nucleotides, a pattern implying thymic rearrangement abnormalities. PCR may preferentially amplify shorter templates, but because patient and control samples were amplified and corrected together, any resulting skew would affect both groups equally. Naive, central memory and regulatory TCRB repertoires appeared to be more similar among patients than among healthy donors.

The CDR3 sequence holds 14 residues, the cysteine and phenylalanine included. CDR3 DNA only is kept here, 42 bases in frame from base 1. Per the germline V gene, MNHEY is the CDR1 and SVGAGI is the CDR2. V is pared back by 0 bases and J by 3 bases, with 6 bases lying between the germline termini. The entire amount of isolated RNA was reverse transcribed using the High Capacity cDNA Reverse Transcription Kit, so the sequenced TCRB transcripts were expressed ones. Naive, central memory and regulatory T cell samples underwent deep immunoSEQ sequencing, averaging around 4 million total reads per sample. Sorted cells were lysed in RLT buffer, and RNA was extracted using DNase-treated RNeasy Micro or Mini kits according to cell number. To prevent cross-contamination, every cell subset was processed on its own, while patient and healthy donor samples were processed together. The immunoSEQ multiplex PCR was used to amplify TCRB sequences from cDNA, generating 87-bp fragments that spanned the CDR3 region. The amplicons were sequenced using the Illumina HiSeq platform. In the source study's methods: PCR bias was computationally corrected using synthetic template baselines, reads within Hamming distance 2 were collapsed, and singletons that could not be merged were discarded. Reads were aligned against IMGT to assign V, D and J genes, CDR3 length and insertions or deletions at six rearrangement sites. Within each subset, clonotype counts were normalized to sorted cell number, after which true diversity and Gini coefficients were computed with the tcR R package. Repertoire sharing was quantified using the overlap coefficient calculated on TCRB nucleotide sequences. Out-of-frame TCRB sequences from naive cells were analyzed to stand in for the pre-selection repertoire. The source is immuneACCESS, and TCRdb retained only in-frame sequences with V and J called. Part of the clones is not carried over; for the studies checked, unresolved V genes explain less than half of this, and the remainder is unexplained. Clonal size and the V and J genes are those of that table, whereas D and trimming came from the DNA. A total of hundreds of thousands of clones appear in this sample, roughly 13% of them only once. Clones ranked in the top ten supply 0.022% of the sample.

A single peripheral blood draw of around 120 mL on average was collected from each donor into heparinised tubes. Using a panel that included CD45RO, CCR7, CD25, CD127, CD95 and CD27, naive, central memory, regulatory and stem cell-like memory CD4+ T cells were sorted on a BD FACSAria II. All sorted populations exceeded 98% purity. PBMCs were isolated right away by Lymphoprep density gradient centrifugation and were stained directly, without culture. To minimize batch effects, samples were stained and sorted in pairs, one healthy donor with one patient per experiment. With respect to this clone: The target of this receptor is not known. Per-base qualities were not stored, and no clone one base away is much larger.

Sequenced sample: naive CD4+ T cells from blood. What this sample's cell subset or site label stands for: true naive CD4+ T cells. The chain was built from TRBV6-5 and TRBJ1-5; the D gene cannot be resolved reliably. The clonotype originates from a man between 18 and 35 years old with type 1 diabetes. The DNA is as follows: TGTGCCAGCAGTTACTCAGGGATCAATCAGCCCCAGCATTTT. The resulting protein is CASSYSGINQPQHF.